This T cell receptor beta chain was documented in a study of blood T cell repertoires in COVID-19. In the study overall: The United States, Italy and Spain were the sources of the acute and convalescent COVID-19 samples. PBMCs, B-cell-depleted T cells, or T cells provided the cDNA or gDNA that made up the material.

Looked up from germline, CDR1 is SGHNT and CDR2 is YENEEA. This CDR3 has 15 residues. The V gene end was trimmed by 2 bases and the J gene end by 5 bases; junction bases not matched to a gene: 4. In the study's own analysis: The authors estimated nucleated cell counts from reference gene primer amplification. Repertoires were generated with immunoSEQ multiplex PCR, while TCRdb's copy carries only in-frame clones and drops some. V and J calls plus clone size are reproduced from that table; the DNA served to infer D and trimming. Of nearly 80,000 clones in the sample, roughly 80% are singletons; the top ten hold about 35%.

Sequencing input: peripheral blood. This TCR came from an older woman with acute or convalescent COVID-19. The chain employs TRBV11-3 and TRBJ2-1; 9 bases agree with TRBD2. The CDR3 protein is CASSLHSGRNNEQFF. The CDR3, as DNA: TGTGCCAGCAGCTTACATAGCGGGAGAAACAATGAGCAGTTCTTC. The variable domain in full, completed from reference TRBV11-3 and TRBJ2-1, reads EAGVVQSPRYKIIEKKQPVAFWCNPISGHNTLYWYLQNLGQGPELLIRYENEEAVDDSQLPKDRFSAERLKGVDSTLKIQPAELGDSAVYLCASSLHSGRNNEQFFGPGTRLTVL.